A selection of T cell receptor beta chains follows, all from one sample in a study of low-dose radiotherapy and immunotherapy resistance in tumors. One entry per CDR3 protein, called by TCRdb with MiXCR from the reads. The repertoire has 60,000 or so distinct CDR3 sequences, less than 30% of them found once; the top ten carry roughly 7%. Sequenced here: PBMCs, sampled before treatment. These receptors originate from a male donor with rectosigmoid adenocarcinoma. CDR3s include the opening cysteine and the closing phenylalanine or tryptophan.

14 | TRBJ1-5 | TRBV29-1 | CSVSQGDSNQPQHF
15 | TRBJ1-5 | TRBV6-2/TRBV6-3 | CASSYSAGANQPQHF
17 | TRBJ2-6 | TRBV11-2 | CASSARVGRLGANVLTF
14 | TRBJ2-3 | TRBV6-2/TRBV6-3 | CASSYSHSPDTQYF
13 | TRBJ2-2 | TRBV12-3/TRBV12-4 | CASRSLATGELFF
19 | TRBJ2-3 | TRBV4-2 | CASSQDPHRAGASGDTQYF
15 | TRBJ2-7 | TRBV29-1 | CSVEVDSGRTYEQYF
21 | TRBJ1-5 | TRBV6-2/TRBV6-3 | CASSWLLTSSLGQFSNQPQHF
13 | TRBJ1-1 | TRBV7-2 | CASSTDLNTEAFF
14 | TRBJ2-7 | TRBV28 | CASGQGSLSYEQYF
16 | TRBJ2-3 | TRBV19 | CASRSRDRGSSDTQYF
14 | TRBJ1-2 | TRBV2 | CANPPGTGRYGYTF
14 | TRBJ2-5 | TRBV18 | CASSPPEGRETQYF
16 | TRBJ2-3 | TRBV4-2 | CASSQDPAGSTDTQYF
24 | TRBJ2-4 | TRBV23-1 | CASSQSIAGQGALAESLAKNIQYF
20 | TRBJ2-2 | TRBV12-3/TRBV12-4 | CASTLMARFGTGGNTGELFF
15 | TRBJ2-1 | TRBV6-5 | CASSYGGNSYNEQFF
15 | TRBJ1-6 | TRBV20-1 | CSARVLAGNNSPLHF
13 | TRBJ1-5 | TRBV6-4 | CASSVEESQPQHF
16 | TRBJ2-7 | TRBV5-1 | CASSLEASGHSYEQYF
13 | TRBJ1-5 | TRBV20-1 | CSAARIGNQPQHF
14 | TRBJ1-1 | TRBV7-9 | CASSSTGRSTEAFF
15 | TRBJ2-2 | TRBV5-4 | CASSLAAGTIGELFF
12 | TRBJ2-7 | TRBV28 | CASSQSGSRQYF
17 | TRBJ2-5 | TRBV4-2 | CASSQDGLAGGQETQYF
12 | TRBJ2-7 | TRBV6-5 | CASRGEPYEQYF
13 | TRBJ2-7 | TRBV9 | CASSAKTGSEQYF
12 | TRBJ2-7 | TRBV6-1 | CASMTGPYEQYF
15 | TRBJ2-2 | TRBV7-2 | CASSLSGGRPGELFF
14 | TRBJ1-2 | TRBV3-1 | CASSQAGQAFGYTF
14 | TRBJ2-7 | TRBV28 | CASRSPSSSYEQYF
17 | TRBJ1-2 | TRBV7-8 | CASSFTPTATLNYGYTF
14 | TRBJ2-3 | TRBV2 | CASPVGAVTDTQYF
13 | TRBJ2-7 | TRBV21-1 | CASSMGGSYEQYF
16 | TRBJ1-1 | TRBV5-1 | CASSPRGPRMNTEAFF
14 | TRBJ1-3 | TRBV20-1 | CSARERVSGNTIYF
12 | TRBJ1-4 | TRBV18 | CASSGVGEKLFF
16 | TRBJ2-7 | TRBV7-2 | CASSLGGGSTSYEQYF
18 | TRBJ2-4 | TRBV5-4 | CASSFTNRVVSGKNIQYF
14 | TRBJ2-5 | TRBV10-3 | CAISEGSGAETQYF
14 | TRBJ1-5 | TRBV30 | CAWTSRPRDQPQHF
12 | TRBJ1-3 | TRBV4-3 | CASSRESNTIYF
13 | TRBJ2-1 | TRBV10-2 | CASSRRDGGEQFF
11 | TRBJ2-5 | TRBV7-8 | CALGTPETQYF
13 | TRBJ2-5 | TRBV11-2 | CASSYRGLETQYF
14 | TRBJ1-1 | TRBV10-3 | CAISESTGSSEAFF
16 | TRBJ2-1 | TRBV7-2 | CASSSAGSSGWNEQFF